Sequencing of this T cell receptor (beta chain) was carried out in a study of cytomegalovirus exposure and HLA in healthy donors. Study observations and caveats: With later analysis, a missense DCLRE1C variant became linked to TCR beta V- and J-gene trimming. Later on, an analysis found that several of the most significant clusters appeared to be linked to common viral pathogens, which included parvovirus B19. Association of 17,000 or so TCR beta sequences with HLA alleles was found at 0.05 false discovery rate in a later analysis. Compared with the approximately 700-donor mean, an Asian-associated ancestry cluster reportedly had fewer N-insertions, according to a later analysis.

About this clone itself: The antigen remains undetermined.

Both 60 Vbeta primers and 13 Jbeta primers went into the PCR. Here immunoSEQ multiplex PCR was the method, and the copy in TCRdb shows in-frame clones only, minus some. In total, the table holds tens of thousands of clones. Germline V gene lookup returns CDR1 SGHDT and CDR2 YYEEEE. Trimming cost V 1 base and J 1 base, with 19 bases left between them. The CDR3 has 18 residues. The sequence derives from a man between 25 and 39 years old in good health and CMV-seronegative. Sequencing used PBMCs. The chain links TRBV5-6 to TRBJ2-3, with a tentative D call TRBD1 (6 bases). The CDR3 here is CASSLTSMGARGTDTQYF. Written as DNA, the CDR3 is TGTGCCAGCAGCTTGACCTCGATGGGGGCGCGGGGCACAGATACGCAGTATTTT.